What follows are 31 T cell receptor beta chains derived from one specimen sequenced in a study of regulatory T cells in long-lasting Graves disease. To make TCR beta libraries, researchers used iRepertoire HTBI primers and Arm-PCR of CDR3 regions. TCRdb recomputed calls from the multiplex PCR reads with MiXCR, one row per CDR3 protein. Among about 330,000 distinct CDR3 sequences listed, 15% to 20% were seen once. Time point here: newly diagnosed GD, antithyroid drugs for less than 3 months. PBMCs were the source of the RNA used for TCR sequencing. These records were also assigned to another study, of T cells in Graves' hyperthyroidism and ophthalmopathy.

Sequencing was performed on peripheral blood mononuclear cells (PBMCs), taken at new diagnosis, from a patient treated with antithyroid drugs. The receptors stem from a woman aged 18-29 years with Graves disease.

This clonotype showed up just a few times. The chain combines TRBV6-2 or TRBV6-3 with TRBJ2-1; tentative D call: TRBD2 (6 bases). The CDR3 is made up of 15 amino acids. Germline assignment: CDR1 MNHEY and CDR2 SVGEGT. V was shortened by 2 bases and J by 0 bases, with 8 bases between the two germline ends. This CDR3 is CASSYAGSSYNEQFF. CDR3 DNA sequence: TGTGCCAGCAGTTACGCGGGGAGCTCCTACAATGAGCAGTTCTTC.

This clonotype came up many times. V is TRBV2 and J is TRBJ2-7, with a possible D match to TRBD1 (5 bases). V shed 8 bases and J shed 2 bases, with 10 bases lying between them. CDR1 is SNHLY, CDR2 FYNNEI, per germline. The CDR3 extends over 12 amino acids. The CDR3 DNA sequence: TGTGCCAGCTCGGCCAGGGCCTACGAGCAGTACTTC. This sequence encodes CASSARAYEQYF.

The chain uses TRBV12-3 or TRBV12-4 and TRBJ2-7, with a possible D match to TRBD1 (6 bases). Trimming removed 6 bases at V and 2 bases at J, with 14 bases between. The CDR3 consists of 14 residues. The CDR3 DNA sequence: TGTGCCAGCAGAACACAGGGTCGGGCCTACGAGCAGTACTTC. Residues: CASRTQGRAYEQYF.

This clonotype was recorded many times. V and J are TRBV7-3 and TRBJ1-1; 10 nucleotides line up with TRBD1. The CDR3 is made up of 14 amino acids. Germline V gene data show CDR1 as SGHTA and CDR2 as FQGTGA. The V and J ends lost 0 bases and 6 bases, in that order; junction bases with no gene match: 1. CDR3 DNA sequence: TGTGCCAGCAGCTTAACCGGGACAGGGGCTGAAGCTTTCTTT. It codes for CASSLTGTGAEAFF.

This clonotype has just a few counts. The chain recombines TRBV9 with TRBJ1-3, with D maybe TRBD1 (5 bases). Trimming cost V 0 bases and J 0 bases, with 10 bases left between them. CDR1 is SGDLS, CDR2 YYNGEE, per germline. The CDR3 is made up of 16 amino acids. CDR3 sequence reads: CASSVDRGGSGNTIYF. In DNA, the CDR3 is TGTGCCAGCAGCGTAGATAGGGGCGGCTCTGGAAACACCATATATTTT.

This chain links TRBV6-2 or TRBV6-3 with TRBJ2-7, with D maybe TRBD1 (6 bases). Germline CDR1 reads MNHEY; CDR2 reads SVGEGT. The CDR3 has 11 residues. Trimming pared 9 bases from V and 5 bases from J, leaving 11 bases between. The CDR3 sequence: CASTGYHEQYF. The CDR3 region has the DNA TGTGCCAGTACAGGGTACCACGAGCAGTACTTC.

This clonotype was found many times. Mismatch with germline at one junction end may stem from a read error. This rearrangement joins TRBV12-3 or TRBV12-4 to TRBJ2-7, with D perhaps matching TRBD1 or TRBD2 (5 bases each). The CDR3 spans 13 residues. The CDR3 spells CASSLGTDNEQYF. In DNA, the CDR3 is TGTGCCAGCAGCTTAGGGACCGACAACGAGCAGTACTTC.

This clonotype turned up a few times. CDR3 sequence reads: CSAAPPGGAAPLHF. CDR3 nucleotide sequence: TGCAGTGCAGCCCCCCCAGGGGGGGCGGCACCCCTCCACTTT. The chain links TRBV20-1 to TRBJ1-6; 7 bases are a match to TRBD1. V dropped 6 bases and J dropped 11; count of bases not matched to a gene: 13. Germline lookup yields CDR1 DFQATT and CDR2 SNEGSKA (reference sequence). The CDR3 loop spans 14 amino acids.

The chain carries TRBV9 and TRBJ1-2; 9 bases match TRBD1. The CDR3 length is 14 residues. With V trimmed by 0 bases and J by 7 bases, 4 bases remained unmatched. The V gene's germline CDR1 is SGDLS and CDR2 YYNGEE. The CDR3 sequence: CASSVGGTGTGYTF. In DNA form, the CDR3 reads TGTGCCAGCAGCGTAGGGGGGACAGGGACTGGCTACACCTTC.

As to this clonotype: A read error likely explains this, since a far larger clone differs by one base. The CDR3, as DNA: TGCAGTGTTAGGGGGGGGACTGCAGCTTTCTTT. This translates into CSVRGGTAAFF. This chain joins TRBV20-1 and TRBJ2-3, with D possibly matching TRBD1 (6 bases). Near its end, the DNA agrees better with TRBJ1-1, so the J call may be wrong. Germline V lookup: CDR1 DFQATT, CDR2 SNEGSKA (reference sequence). This CDR3 has 11 residues.

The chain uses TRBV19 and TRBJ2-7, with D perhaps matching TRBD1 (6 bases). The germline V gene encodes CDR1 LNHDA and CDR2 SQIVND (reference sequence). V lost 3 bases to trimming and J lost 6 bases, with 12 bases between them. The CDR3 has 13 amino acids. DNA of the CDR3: TGTGCCAGTAGTATCGGTCAGGGGTCCGAGCAGTACTTC. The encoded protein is CASSIGQGSEQYF.

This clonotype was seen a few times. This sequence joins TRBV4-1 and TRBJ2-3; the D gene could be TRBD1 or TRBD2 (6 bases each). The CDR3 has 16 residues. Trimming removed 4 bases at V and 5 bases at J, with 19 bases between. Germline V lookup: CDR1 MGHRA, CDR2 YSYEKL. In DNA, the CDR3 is TGCGCCAGCAGCCCCTGGAGGGGGGTTAGCGGAGATACGCAGTATTTT. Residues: CASSPWRGVSGDTQYF.

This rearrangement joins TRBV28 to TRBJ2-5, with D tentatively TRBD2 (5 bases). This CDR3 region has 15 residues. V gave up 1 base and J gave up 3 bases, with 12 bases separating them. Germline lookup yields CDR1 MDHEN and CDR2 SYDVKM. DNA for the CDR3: TGTGCCAGCAGTTTATTTGTGGGAGTAAAAGAGACCCAGTACTTC. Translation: CASSLFVGVKETQYF.

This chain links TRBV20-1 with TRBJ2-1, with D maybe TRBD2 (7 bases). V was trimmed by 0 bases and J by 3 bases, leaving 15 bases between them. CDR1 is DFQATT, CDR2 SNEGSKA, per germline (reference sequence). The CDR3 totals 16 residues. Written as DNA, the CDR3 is TGCAGTGCTAGAGACGGGGGGCTAGCGGACTACAATGAGCAGTTCTTC. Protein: CSARDGGLADYNEQFF.

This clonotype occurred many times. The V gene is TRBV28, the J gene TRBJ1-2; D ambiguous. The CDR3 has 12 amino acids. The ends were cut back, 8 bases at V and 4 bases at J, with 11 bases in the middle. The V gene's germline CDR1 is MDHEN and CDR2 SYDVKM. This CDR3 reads CASGSAPYGYTF. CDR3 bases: TGTGCCAGCGGCTCCGCTCCCTATGGCTACACCTTC.

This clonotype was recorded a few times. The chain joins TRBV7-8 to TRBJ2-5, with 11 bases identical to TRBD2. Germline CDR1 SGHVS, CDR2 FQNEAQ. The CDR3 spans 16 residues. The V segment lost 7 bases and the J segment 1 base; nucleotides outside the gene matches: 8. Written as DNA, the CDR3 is TGTGCCAGCATCCGCACTAGCGGGGGCATCCAAGAGACCCAGTACTTC. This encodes CASIRTSGGIQETQYF.

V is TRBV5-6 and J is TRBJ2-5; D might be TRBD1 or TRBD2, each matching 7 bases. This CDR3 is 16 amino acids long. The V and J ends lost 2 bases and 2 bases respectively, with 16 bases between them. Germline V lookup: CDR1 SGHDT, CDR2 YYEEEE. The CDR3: CASSFKGRGPQETQYF. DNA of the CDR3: TGTGCCAGCAGCTTTAAGGGGAGGGGGCCGCAAGAGACCCAGTACTTC.

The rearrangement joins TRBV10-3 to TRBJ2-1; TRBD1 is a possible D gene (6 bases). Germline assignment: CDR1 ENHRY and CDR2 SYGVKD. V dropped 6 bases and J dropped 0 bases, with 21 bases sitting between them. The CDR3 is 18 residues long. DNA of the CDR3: TGTGCCATCAGGAGTGCTCCAGGGGCTATAAGCTCCTACAATGAGCAGTTCTTC. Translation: CAIRSAPGAISSYNEQFF.

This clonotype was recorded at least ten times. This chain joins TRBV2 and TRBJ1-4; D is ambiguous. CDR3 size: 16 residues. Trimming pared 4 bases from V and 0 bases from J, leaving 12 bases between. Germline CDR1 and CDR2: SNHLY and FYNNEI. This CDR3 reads CASSVGRSATNEKLFF. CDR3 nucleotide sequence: TGTGCCAGCAGTGTTGGGAGGAGTGCAACTAATGAAAAACTGTTTTTT.

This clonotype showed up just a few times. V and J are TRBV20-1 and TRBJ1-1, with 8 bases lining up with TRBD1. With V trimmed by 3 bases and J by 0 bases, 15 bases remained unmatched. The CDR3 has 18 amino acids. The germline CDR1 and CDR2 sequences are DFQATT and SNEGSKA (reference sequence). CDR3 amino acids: CSARPFRQGREVNTEAFF. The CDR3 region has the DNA TGCAGTGCTAGGCCCTTTCGACAGGGGCGAGAGGTGAACACTGAAGCTTTCTTT.

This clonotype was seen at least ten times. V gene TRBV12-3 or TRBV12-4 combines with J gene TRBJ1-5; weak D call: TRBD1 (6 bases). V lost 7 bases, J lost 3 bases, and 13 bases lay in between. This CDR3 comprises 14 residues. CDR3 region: CASTQGGNNQPQHF. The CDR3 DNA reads TGTGCCAGCACTCAAGGGGGGAACAATCAGCCCCAGCATTTT.

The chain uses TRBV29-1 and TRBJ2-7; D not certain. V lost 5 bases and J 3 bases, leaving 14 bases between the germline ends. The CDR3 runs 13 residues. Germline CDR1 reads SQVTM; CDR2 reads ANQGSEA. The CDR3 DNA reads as TGCAGCGTTCGGGCCTCGGACCTCTACGAGCAGTACTTC. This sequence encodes CSVRASDLYEQYF.

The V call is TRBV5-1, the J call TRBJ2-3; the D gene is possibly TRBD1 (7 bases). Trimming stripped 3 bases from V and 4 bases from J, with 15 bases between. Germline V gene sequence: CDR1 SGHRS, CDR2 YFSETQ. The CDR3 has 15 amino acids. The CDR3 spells CASSWVRGRSDTQYF. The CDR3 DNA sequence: TGCGCCAGCAGCTGGGTCAGGGGGAGGTCAGATACGCAGTATTTT.

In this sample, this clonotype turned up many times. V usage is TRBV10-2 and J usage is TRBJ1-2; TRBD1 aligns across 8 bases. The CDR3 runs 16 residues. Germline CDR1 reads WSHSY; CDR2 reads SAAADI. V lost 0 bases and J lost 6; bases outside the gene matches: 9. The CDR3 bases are TGCGCCAGCAGTGAGTCGAGACAGGGGATTGGGGATGGCTACACCTTC. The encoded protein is CASSESRQGIGDGYTF.

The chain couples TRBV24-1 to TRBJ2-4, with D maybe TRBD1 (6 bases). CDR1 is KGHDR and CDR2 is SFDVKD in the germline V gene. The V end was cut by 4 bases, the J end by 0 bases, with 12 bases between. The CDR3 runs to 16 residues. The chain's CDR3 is CATSDPGAGAKNIQYF. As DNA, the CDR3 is TGTGCCACCAGTGACCCAGGGGCGGGAGCCAAAAACATTCAGTACTTC.

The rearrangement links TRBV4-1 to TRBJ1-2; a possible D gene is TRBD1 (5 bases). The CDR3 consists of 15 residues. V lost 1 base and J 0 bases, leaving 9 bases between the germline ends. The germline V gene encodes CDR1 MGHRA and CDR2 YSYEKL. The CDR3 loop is CASSQGRQSNYGYTF. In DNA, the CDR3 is TGCGCCAGCAGCCAAGGTCGACAGTCTAACTATGGCTACACCTTC.

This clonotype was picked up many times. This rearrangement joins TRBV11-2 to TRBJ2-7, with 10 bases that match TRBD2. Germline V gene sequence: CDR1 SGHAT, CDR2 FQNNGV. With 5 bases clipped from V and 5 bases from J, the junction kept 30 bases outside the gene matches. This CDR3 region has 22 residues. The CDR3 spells CASSGLSDRMPYSGRARDEQYF. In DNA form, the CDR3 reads TGTGCCAGCAGCGGCCTCTCGGACAGGATGCCCTACAGCGGGAGGGCCCGGGACGAGCAGTACTTC.

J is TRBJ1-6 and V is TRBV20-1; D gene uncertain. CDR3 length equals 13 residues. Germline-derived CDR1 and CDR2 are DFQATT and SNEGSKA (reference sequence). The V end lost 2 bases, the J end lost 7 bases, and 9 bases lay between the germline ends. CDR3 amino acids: CSARKDTNSPLHF. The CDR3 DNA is TGCAGTGCTAGAAAGGATACCAATTCACCCCTCCACTTT.

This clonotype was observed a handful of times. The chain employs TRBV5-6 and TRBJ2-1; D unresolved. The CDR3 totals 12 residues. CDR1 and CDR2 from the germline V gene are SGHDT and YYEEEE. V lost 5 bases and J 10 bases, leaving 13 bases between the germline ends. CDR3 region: CASRSALGEQFF. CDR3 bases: TGTGCCAGCAGATCGGCCCTCGGCGAGCAGTTCTTC.

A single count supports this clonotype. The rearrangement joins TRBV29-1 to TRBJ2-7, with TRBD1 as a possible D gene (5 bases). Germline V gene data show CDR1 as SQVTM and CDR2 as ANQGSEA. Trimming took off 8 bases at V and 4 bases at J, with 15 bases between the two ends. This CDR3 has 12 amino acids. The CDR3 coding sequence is TGCAGCCCGGCAGGGCGGCCGTACGAGCAGTACTTC. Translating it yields CSPAGRPYEQYF.

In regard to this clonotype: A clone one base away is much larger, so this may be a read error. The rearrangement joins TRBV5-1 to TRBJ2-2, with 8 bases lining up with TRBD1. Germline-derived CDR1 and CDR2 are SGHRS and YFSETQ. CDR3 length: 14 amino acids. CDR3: CASSRTGRTGELVF. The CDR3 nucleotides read TGCGCCAGCAGCCGGACAGGGCGGACCGGGGAGCTGGTTTTT. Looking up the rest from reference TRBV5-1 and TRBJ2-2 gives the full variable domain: KAGVTQTPRYLIKTRGQQVTLSCSPISGHRSVSWYQQTPGQGLQFLFEYFSETQRNKGNFPGRFSGRQFSNSRSEMNVSTLELGDSALYLCASSRTGRTGELVFGEGSRLTVL.